These 19 T cell receptor beta chains were all obtained from the same sample, sequenced in a study of blood T cells in healthy people across ages. The second PCR ran about 6 to 11 cycles with a sample-barcoded 5' primer and J-beta primers. TCRdb itself ran the 5' RACE reads through MiXCR, one entry per CDR3 protein. Of just under 900,000 distinct CDR3 sequences listed, around 30% are singletons. The specimen was blood. These receptors were taken from a woman older than 75 in good health.

This clonotype has just one count. The V gene is TRBV19, the J gene TRBJ2-7; D is possibly TRBD2 (6 bases). Germline values: CDR1 LNHDA, CDR2 SQIVND (reference sequence). This CDR3 comprises 14 residues. Deletions cut 7 bases from V and 0 bases from J, with 13 bases between. Here the CDR3 reads CASMDGSLSYEQYF. The DNA of the CDR3 is TGTGCCAGTATGGACGGGAGCCTCTCCTACGAGCAGTACTTC.

At least ten counts were recorded for this clonotype. The genes are TRBV7-2 and TRBJ2-5; TRBD1 might be the D (6 bases). CDR3 length: 15 residues. Germline CDR1 reads SGHTA; CDR2 reads FQGNSA. Trimming took off 4 bases at V and 5 bases at J, with 17 bases between the two ends. This CDR3 reads CASSSFPRGRETQYF. The CDR3 DNA is TGTGCCAGCAGCTCCTTTCCCAGGGGACGCGAGACCCAGTACTTC.

At least ten counts were recorded for this clonotype. The genes are TRBV2 and TRBJ2-7, with D possibly being TRBD1 (5 bases). The V gene's germline CDR1 is SNHLY and CDR2 FYNNEI. The CDR3 has 15 amino acids. V shed 8 bases and J shed 0 bases, with 17 bases lying between them. This CDR3 reads CASLTGATPSYEQYF. In DNA, the CDR3 is TGTGCCAGCCTTACTGGGGCGACTCCCTCCTACGAGCAGTACTTC.

The table lists this clonotype with a few counts. J is TRBJ2-7 and V is TRBV11-3; D gene uncertain. CDR3 size: 15 residues. V dropped 6 bases and J dropped 7 bases, with 22 bases sitting between them. CDR1 is SGHNT and CDR2 is YENEEA in the germline V gene. The CDR3, as DNA: TGTGCCAGCAGTAACAATGGACCCGCCGGGTATGAGCAGTACTTC. It is translated as CASSNNGPAGYEQYF.

This clonotype was seen ten or more times. The chain joins TRBV20-1 to TRBJ2-3, with D possibly TRBD1 on 6 matching bases. Germline V gene sequence: CDR1 DFQATT, CDR2 SNEGSKA (reference sequence). The CDR3 runs 14 residues. Between the trimmed V and J ends, which lost 5 bases and 0 bases, there was a span of 12 bases. The CDR3 bases are TGCAGTGCTTCTCACAGGGCCAGCACAGATACGCAGTATTTT. Protein product: CSASHRASTDTQYF.

Many counts were recorded for this clonotype. The V call is TRBV14, the J call TRBJ2-1, with 11 bases lining up with TRBD2. This CDR3 contains 14 residues. Trimming removed 0 bases from V and 10 bases from J; junction bases left unmatched: 2. The germline gives CDR1 SGHDN, CDR2 FVKESK. The DNA for the CDR3 is TGTGCCAGCAGCCAAGATAGGACTAGCGGGGAGCAGTTCTTC. Its protein is CASSQDRTSGEQFF.

This clonotype has more than one count but fewer than ten. The rearrangement links TRBV7-2 to TRBJ2-7; 14 nucleotides agree with TRBD2. The ends lost 0 bases at V and 2 bases at J; junction bases unmatched: 9. The CDR3 totals 19 residues. Germline CDR1 reads SGHTA; CDR2 reads FQGNSA. DNA for the CDR3: TGTGCCAGCAGCTTAGCCCCCATGGGACTAGCGGGGGCGGCCTACGAGCAGTACTTC. Translated: CASSLAPMGLAGAAYEQYF.

This clonotype occurred a few times. This chain connects TRBV5-1 to TRBJ2-5, with 9 bases fitting TRBD2. V lost 5 bases to trimming and J lost 11 bases; unmatched junction nucleotides: 16. The germline V gene has CDR1 SGHRS and CDR2 YFSETQ. The CDR3 covers 15 residues. The CDR3 DNA follows: TGCGCCAGCAGTCAGCGGGGGGACTCCTACAATGAGCAGTACTTC. Its protein is CASSQRGDSYNEQYF.

With respect to this clonotype: This may be a read error: a much more frequent sequence differs by one nucleotide. This chain links TRBV5-1 with TRBJ2-1; tentative D call: TRBD1 (7 bases). The CDR3 has 19 amino acids. The V end lost 10 bases, the J end lost 10 bases, and 39 bases lay between the germline ends. From germline, CDR1 is SGHRS and CDR2 YFSETQ. The CDR3 region has the DNA TGCGCCGCCACGCGGTGGTCAGTGGGCAGGGGGGATTCCGGCTACGAGCAGTTCTTC. Translating it yields CAATRWSVGRGDSGYEQFF. The entire variable domain, with the rest obtained from reference TRBV5-1 and TRBJ2-1, is as follows: KAGVTQTPRYLIKTRGQQVTLSCSPISGHRSVSWYQQTPGQGLQFLFEYFSETQRNKGNFPGRFSGRQFSNSRSEMNVSTLELGDSALYLCAATRWSVGRGDSGYEQFFGPGTRLTVL.

This clonotype has more than one count but fewer than ten. The chain uses TRBV11-2 and TRBJ1-2; tentatively, D is TRBD1 (5 bases). The CDR3 loop spans 16 amino acids. The V end lost 4 bases, the J end lost 0 bases, and 15 bases lay between the germline ends. Per germline, CDR1 SGHAT and CDR2 FQNNGV. The CDR3 region is CASSYATSGANYGYTF. As DNA, the CDR3 is TGTGCCAGCAGCTACGCGACCTCGGGGGCTAACTATGGCTACACCTTC.

There are many counts of this clonotype. The chain combines TRBV3-1 with TRBJ2-7, with a possible D match to TRBD2 (5 bases). Trimming took 2 bases from V and 0 from J, leaving 8 bases between them. The CDR3 extends over 14 amino acids. CDR1 is LGHDT and CDR2 is YNNKEL in the germline V gene (reference sequence). The CDR3 region has the DNA TGTGCCAGCAGCCAACTCCGGGACTCCTACGAGCAGTACTTC. The encoded protein is CASSQLRDSYEQYF.

The chain joins TRBV7-2 to TRBJ2-2, with 7 bases fitting TRBD1. CDR3 length equals 13 residues. With V trimmed by 6 bases and J by 7 bases, 5 bases remained unmatched. Germline V CDR1 and CDR2: SGHTA, FQGNSA. CDR3 bases: TGTGCCAGCAGGATGACAGGGATCGGGGAGCTGTTTTTT. As protein: CASRMTGIGELFF.

This clonotype occurred many times. V usage is TRBV5-1 and J usage is TRBJ2-7, with D perhaps TRBD1 (5 bases). The CDR3 sequence is 14 residues long. The germline gives CDR1 SGHRS, CDR2 YFSETQ. Trimming stripped 0 bases from V and 1 base from J, with 8 bases between. CDR3: CASSLETGSYEQYF. In nucleotides, the CDR3 is TGCGCCAGCAGCTTGGAAACAGGATCCTACGAGCAGTACTTC.

This clonotype came up many times. V is TRBV18 and J is TRBJ2-3; D uncertain. The V and J ends lost 3 bases and 7 bases respectively, with 14 bases between them. CDR3 length equals 14 residues. The V gene's germline CDR1 is KGHSH and CDR2 LQKENI. CDR3 sequence reads: CASSPAQVPHTQYF. The CDR3 nucleotides are TGTGCCAGCTCACCGGCTCAGGTGCCTCATACGCAGTATTTT.

Many counts were recorded for this clonotype. This chain uses TRBV20-1 with TRBJ2-7, with a weak D call TRBD1 (5 bases). Deletions cut 3 bases from V and 3 bases from J, with 18 bases between. Germline V gives CDR1 DFQATT, CDR2 SNEGSKA (reference sequence). The CDR3 has 15 amino acids. The CDR3 reads CSARWMRTHNYEQYF. In DNA form, the CDR3 reads TGCAGTGCTAGGTGGATGCGGACACACAACTACGAGCAGTACTTC.

Concerning this clonotype: This may come from a read error, since a much larger clone is one base off. The chain is built from TRBV20-1 and TRBJ2-1; D is perhaps TRBD1 or TRBD2 (5 bases each). This CDR3 has 16 amino acids. Germline V gene sequence: CDR1 DFQATT, CDR2 SNEGSKA (reference sequence). Here the CDR3 reads CSVRARVLGVRDEQFF. In nucleotides, the CDR3 is TGCAGTGTTAGAGCCAGGGTACTAGGGGTGAGGGATGAGCAGTTCTTC.

As for this clonotype: This sequence may be a read error, since a much larger clone differs from it by one base. The CDR3 protein is CASRYRYPYNEQFF. The DNA of the CDR3 is TGTGCCAGCAGGTACCGTTACCCCTACAATGAGCAGTTCTTC. The chain has TRBV6-2 or TRBV6-3 and TRBJ2-1, with D unclear. Trimming shortened V by 6 bases and J by 2 bases, and 11 bases separated the two germline ends. CDR1 and CDR2 (germline): MNHEY, SVGEGT. The length of the CDR3 is 14 residues.

The chain has TRBV3-1 and TRBJ2-5, with D possibly matching TRBD1 (6 bases). Germline lookup yields CDR1 LGHDT and CDR2 YNNKEL (reference sequence). V lost 2 bases and J lost 5, with 15 bases in between. This CDR3 has 15 amino acids. CDR3 bases: TGTGCCAGCAGCCAATTCGTGGGGGCCGTGGAGACCCAGTACTTC. Its translation is CASSQFVGAVETQYF.

This clonotype was seen many times. The genes are TRBV29-1 and TRBJ2-3; the match to TRBD1 covers 7 bases. V dropped 6 bases and J dropped 8; count of bases not matched to a gene: 8. Per the germline V gene, CDR1 is SQVTM and CDR2 is ANQGSEA. This CDR3 comprises 12 residues. CDR3 amino acids: CSVDREGGTQYF. As DNA, the CDR3 is TGCAGCGTCGACAGGGAAGGGGGTACGCAGTATTTT.